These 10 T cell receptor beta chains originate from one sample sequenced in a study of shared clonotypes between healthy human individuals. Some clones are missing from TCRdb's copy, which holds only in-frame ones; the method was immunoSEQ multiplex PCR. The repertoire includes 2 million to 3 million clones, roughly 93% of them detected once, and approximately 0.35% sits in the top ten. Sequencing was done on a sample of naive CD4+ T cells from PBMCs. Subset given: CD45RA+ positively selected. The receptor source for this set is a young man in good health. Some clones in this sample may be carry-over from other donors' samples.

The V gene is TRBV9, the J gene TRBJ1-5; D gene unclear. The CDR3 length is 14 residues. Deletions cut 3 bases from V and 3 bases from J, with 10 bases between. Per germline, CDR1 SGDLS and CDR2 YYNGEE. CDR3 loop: CASSAGETNQPQHF. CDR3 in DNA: TGTGCCAGCAGCGCCGGCGAGACCAATCAGCCCCAGCATTTT.

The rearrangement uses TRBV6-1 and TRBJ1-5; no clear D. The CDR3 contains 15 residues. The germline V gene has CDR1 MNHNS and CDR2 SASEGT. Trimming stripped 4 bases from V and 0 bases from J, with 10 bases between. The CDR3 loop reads CASSANGYSNQPQHF. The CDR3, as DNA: TGTGCCAGCAGTGCTAACGGCTATAGCAATCAGCCCCAGCATTTT.

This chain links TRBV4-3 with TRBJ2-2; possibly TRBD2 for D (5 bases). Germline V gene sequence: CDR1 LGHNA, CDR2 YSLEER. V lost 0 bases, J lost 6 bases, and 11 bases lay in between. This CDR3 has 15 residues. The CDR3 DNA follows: TGCGCCAGCAGCCAAGATCCTTGGGAGTCCGGGGAGCTGTTTTTT. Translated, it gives CASSQDPWESGELFF.

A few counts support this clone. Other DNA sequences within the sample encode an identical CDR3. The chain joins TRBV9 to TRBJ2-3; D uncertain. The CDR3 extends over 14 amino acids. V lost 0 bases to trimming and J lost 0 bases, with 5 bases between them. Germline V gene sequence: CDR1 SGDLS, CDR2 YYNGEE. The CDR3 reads CASSVDGSTDTQYF. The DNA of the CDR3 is TGTGCCAGCAGCGTAGACGGCAGCACAGATACGCAGTATTTT.

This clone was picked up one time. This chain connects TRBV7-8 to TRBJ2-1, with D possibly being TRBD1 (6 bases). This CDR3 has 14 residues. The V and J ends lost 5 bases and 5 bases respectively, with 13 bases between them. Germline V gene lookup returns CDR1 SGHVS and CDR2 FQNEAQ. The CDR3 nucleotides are TGTGCCAGCAGCCCGACAGGACCTGACAATGAGCAGTTCTTC. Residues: CASSPTGPDNEQFF. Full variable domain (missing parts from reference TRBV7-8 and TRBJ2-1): GAGVSQSPRYKVAKRGQDVALRCDPISGHVSLFWYQQALGQGPEFLTYFQNEAQLDKSGLPSDRFFAERPEGSVSTLKIQRTQQEDSAVYLCASSPTGPDNEQFFGPGTRLTVL.

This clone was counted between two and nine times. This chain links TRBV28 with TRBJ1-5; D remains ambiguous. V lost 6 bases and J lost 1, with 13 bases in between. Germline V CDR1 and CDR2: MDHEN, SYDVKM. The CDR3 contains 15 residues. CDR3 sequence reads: CASRTSRRSNQPQHF. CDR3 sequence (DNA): TGTGCCAGCAGGACATCTAGACGGAGCAATCAGCCCCAGCATTTT.

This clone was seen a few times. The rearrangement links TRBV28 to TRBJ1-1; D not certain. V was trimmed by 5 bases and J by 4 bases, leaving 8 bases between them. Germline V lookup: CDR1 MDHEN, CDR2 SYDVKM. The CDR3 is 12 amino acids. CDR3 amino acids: CASSDRSTEAFF. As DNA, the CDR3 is TGTGCCAGCAGTGACCGTAGCACTGAAGCTTTCTTT. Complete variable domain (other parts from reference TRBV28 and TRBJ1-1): DVKVTQSSRYLVKRTGEKVFLECVQDMDHENMFWYRQDPGLGLRLIYFSYDVKMKEKGDIPEGYSVSREKKERFSLILESASTNQTSMYLCASSDRSTEAFFGQGTRLTVV.

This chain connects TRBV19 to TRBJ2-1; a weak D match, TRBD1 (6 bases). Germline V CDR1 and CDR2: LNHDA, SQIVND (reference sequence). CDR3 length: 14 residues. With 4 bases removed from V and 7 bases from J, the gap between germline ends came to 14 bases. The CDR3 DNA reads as TGTGCCAGTAGTACGACCCGCAGGGGAAATGAGCAGTTCTTC. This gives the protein CASSTTRRGNEQFF.

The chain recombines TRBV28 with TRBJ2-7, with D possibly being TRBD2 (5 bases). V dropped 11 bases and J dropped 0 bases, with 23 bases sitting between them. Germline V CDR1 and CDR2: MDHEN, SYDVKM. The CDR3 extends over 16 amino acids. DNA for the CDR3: TGTGCCTGCACCCCCCCGGGCGGGCCGATCTCCTACGAGCAGTACTTC. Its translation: CACTPPGGPISYEQYF.

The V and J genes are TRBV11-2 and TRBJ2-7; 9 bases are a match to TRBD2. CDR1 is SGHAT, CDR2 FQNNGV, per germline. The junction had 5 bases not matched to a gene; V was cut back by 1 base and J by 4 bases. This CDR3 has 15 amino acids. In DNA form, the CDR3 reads TGTGCCAGCAGCTTAGGGCTAGCGGGATTTTACGAGCAGTACTTC. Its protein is CASSLGLAGFYEQYF.